The text below deals with one TCR beta chain. Its antigen is currently unknown. The record originates from a study of radiotherapy plus CTLA-4 blockade in lung cancer. Study-wide results and caveats: Reportedly, early blood T cell clone dynamics best predicted response, with interferon-beta. Researchers report tumor-derived TCR clones expanding in blood after radiotherapy plus ipilimumab.

The CDR3 has 16 residues. Germline values: CDR1 SGHNT, CDR2 YENEEA. Trimming took off 0 bases at V and 8 bases at J, with 18 bases between the two ends. Here immunoSEQ multiplex PCR was the method, and the copy in TCRdb shows in-frame clones only, minus some. This repertoire shows some 51,000 clones, about four fifths found once; its top ten account for 8.5% to 9%. This TCR derives from a human donor with non-small cell lung cancer who had a complete response to radiotherapy plus ipilimumab. The rearrangement uses TRBV11-3 and TRBJ2-3; no clear D. Source: peripheral blood, taken from a patient treated with radiotherapy plus ipilimumab. In nucleotides, the CDR3 is TGTGCCAGCAGCTTAGATGTAACTATTAAGCTCCCTACGCAGTATTTT. Amino acid sequence: CASSLDVTIKLPTQYF.